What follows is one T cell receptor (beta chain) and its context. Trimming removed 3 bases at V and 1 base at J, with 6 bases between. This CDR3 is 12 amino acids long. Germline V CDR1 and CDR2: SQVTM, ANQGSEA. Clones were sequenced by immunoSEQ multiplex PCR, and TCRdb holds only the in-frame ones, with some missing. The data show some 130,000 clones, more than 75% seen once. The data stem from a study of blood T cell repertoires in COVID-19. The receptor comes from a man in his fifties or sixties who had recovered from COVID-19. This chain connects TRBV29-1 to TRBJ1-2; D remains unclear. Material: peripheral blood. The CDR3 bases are TGCAGCGTTGACGAGAATAACTATGGCTACACCTTC. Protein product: CSVDENNYGYTF. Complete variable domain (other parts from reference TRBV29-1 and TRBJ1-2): SAVISQKPSRDICQRGTSLTIQCQVDSQVTMMFWYRQQPGQSLTLIATANQGSEATYESGFVIDKFPISRPNLTFSTLTVSNMSPEDSSIYLCSVDENNYGYTFGSGTRLTVV.